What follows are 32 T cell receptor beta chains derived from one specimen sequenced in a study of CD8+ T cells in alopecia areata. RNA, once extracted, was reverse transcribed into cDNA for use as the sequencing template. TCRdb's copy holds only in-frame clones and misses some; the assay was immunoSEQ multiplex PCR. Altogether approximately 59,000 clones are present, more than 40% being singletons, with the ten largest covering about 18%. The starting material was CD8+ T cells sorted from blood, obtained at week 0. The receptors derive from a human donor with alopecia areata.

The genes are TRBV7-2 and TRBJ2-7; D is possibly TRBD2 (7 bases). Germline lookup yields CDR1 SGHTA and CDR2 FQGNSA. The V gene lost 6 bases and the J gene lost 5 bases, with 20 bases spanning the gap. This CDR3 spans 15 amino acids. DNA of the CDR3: TGTGCCAGCAGTTCCCGGCGCTTCGGGGGGCACGAGCAGTACTTC. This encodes CASSSRRFGGHEQYF.

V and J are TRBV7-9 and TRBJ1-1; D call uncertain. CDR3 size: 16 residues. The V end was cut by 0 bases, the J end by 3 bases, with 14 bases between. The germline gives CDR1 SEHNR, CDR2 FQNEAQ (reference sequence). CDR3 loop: CASSLARGGLDTEAFF. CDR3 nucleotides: TGTGCCAGCAGCTTAGCGCGGGGAGGGCTGGACACTGAAGCTTTCTTT.

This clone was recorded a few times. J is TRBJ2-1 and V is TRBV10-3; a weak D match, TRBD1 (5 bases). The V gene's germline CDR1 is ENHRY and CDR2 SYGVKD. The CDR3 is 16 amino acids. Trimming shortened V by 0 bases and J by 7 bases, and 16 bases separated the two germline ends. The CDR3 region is CAISESRADSRNEQFF. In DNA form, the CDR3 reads TGTGCCATCAGTGAGTCCCGGGCAGACAGCCGAAATGAGCAGTTCTTC.

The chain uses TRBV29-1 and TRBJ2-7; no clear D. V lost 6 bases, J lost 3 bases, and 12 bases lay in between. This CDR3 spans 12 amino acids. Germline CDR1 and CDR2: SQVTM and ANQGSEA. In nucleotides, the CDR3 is TGCAGCGTCGCGGACGGAGACTACGAGCAGTACTTC. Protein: CSVADGDYEQYF.

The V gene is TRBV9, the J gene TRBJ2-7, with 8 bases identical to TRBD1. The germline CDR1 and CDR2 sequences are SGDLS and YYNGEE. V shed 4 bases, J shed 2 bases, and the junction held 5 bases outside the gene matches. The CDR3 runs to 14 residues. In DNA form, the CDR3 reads TGTGCCAGCAGCATCGGACAGGGCGCCTACGAGCAGTACTTC. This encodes CASSIGQGAYEQYF.

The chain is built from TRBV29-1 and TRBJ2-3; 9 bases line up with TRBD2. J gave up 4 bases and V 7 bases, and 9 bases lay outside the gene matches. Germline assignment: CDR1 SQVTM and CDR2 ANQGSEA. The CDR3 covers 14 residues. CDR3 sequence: CSAMTSGEADTQYF. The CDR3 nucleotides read TGCAGCGCTATGACTAGCGGAGAGGCAGATACGCAGTATTTT.

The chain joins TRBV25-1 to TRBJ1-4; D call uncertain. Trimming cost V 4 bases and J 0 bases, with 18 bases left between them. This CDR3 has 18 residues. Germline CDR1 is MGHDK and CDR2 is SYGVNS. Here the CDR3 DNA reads TGTGCCAGCAGTGGAGTGGCCCCTACACGCTCAACTAATGAAAAACTGTTTTTT. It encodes CASSGVAPTRSTNEKLFF.

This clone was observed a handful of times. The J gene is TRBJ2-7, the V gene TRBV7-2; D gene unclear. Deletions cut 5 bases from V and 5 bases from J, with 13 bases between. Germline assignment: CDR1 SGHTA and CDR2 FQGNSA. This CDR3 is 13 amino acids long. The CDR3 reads CASSIPYLHEQYF. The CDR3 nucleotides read TGTGCCAGCAGCATACCATACTTGCACGAGCAGTACTTC. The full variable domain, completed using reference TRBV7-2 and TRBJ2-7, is GAGVSQSPSNKVTEKGKDVELRCDPISGHTALYWYRQSLGQGLEFLIYFQGNSAPDKSGLPSDRFSAERTGGSVSTLTIQRTQQEDSAVYLCASSIPYLHEQYFGPGTRLTVT.

The CDR3 loop reads CASRSVGSPEAFF. The CDR3 DNA follows: TGTGCCAGCAGGTCCGTCGGCAGCCCTGAAGCTTTCTTT. The genes are TRBV7-9 and TRBJ1-1, with unresolved D. CDR3 length equals 13 residues. With 6 bases removed from V and 6 bases from J, the gap between germline ends came to 14 bases. The germline V gene has CDR1 SEHNR and CDR2 FQNEAQ (reference sequence).

The CDR3, as DNA: TGTGCCACCGTGGGGAGCACCGGGGAGCTGTTTTTT. Amino acids: CATVGSTGELFF. This sequence joins TRBV15 and TRBJ2-2; the D gene is possibly TRBD2 (5 bases). The V end was cut by 8 bases, the J end by 4 bases, with 8 bases between. Germline V lookup: CDR1 LNHNV, CDR2 YYDKDF (reference sequence). CDR3 length equals 12 residues.

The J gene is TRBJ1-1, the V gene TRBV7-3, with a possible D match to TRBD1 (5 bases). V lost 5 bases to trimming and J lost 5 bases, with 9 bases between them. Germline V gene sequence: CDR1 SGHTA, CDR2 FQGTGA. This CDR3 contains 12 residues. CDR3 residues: CASSLGETEAFF. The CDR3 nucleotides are TGTGCCAGCAGCCTAGGGGAGACTGAAGCTTTCTTT.

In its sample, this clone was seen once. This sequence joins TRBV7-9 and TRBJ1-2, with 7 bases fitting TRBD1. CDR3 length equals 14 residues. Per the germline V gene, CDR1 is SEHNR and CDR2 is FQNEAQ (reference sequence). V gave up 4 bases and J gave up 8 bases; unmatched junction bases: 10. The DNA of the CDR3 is TGTGCCAGCAGCTCTCCAGGGGGGCCCAGCGGCTACACCTTC. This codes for CASSSPGGPSGYTF. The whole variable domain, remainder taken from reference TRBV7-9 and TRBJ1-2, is DTGVSQNPRHKITKRGQNVTFRCDPISEHNRLYWYRQTLGQGPEFLTYFQNEAQLEKSRLLSDRFSAERPKGSFSTLEIQRTEQGDSAMYLCASSSPGGPSGYTFGSGTRLTVV.

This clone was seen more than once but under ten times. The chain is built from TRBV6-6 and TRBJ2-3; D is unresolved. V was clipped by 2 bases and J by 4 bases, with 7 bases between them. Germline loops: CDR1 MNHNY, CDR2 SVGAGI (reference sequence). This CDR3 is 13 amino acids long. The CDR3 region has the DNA TGTGCCAGCAGTTACATTGAGCCAGATACGCAGTATTTT. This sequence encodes CASSYIEPDTQYF.

The chain's CDR3 is CASSSGGEQYF. The CDR3 bases are TGTGCCAGCTCCAGCGGGGGCGAGCAGTACTTC. The J gene is TRBJ2-7, the V gene TRBV6-5, with 8 nucleotides matching TRBD2. CDR1 is MNHEY and CDR2 is SVGAGI in the germline V gene. The V segment lost 8 bases and the J segment 6 bases; nucleotides outside the gene matches: 3. This CDR3 is built from 11 residues.

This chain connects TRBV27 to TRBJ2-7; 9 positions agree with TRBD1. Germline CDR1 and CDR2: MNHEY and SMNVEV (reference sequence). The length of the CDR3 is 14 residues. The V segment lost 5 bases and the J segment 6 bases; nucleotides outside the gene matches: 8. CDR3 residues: CASSRMGQGVEQYF. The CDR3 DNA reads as TGTGCCAGCAGTCGAATGGGACAGGGAGTCGAGCAGTACTTC.

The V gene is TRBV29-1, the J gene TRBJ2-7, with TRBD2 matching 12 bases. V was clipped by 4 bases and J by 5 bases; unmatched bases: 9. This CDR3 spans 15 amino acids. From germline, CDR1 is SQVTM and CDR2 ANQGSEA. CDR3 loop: CSVAGMTSGSDEQYF. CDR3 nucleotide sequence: TGCAGCGTTGCAGGGATGACTAGCGGGAGTGACGAGCAGTACTTC.

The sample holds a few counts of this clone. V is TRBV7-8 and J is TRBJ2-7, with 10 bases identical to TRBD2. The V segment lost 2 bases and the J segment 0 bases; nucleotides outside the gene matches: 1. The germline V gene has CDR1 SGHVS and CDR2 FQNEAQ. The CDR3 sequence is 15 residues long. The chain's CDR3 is CASSLSSGSSYEQYF. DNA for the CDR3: TGTGCCAGCAGCTTATCTAGCGGGAGCTCCTACGAGCAGTACTTC.

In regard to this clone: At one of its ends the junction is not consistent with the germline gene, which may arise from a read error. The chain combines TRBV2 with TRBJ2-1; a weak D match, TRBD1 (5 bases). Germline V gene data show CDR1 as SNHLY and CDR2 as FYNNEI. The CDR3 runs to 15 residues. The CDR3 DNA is TGTGCCAGATTGAAACAGGCCAGCTCCTACAACGAGCAGTTCTTC. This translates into CARLKQASSYNEQFF. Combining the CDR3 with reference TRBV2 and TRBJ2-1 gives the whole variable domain EPEVTQTPSHQVTQMGQEVILRCVPISNHLYFYWYRQILGQKVEFLVSFYNNEISEKSEIFDDQFSVERPDGSNFTLKIRSTKLEDSAMYFCARLKQASSYNEQFFGPGTRLTVL.

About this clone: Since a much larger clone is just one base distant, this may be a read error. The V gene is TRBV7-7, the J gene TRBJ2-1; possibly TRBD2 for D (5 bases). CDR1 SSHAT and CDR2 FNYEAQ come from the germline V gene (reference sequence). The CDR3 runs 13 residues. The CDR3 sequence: CASSQEGSNEQFF. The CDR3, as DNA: TGCGCCAGCAGCCAAGAGGGTTCCAATGAGCAGTTCTTC.

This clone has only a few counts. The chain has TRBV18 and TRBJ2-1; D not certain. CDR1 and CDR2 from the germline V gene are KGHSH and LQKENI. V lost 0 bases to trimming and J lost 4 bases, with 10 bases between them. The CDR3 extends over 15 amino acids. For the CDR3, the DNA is TGTGCCAGCTCACCACCGGACGGCCCTTACAATGAGCAGTTCTTC. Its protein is CASSPPDGPYNEQFF.

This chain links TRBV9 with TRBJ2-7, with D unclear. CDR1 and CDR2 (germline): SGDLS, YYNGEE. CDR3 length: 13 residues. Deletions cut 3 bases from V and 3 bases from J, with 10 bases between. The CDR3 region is CASSGVTHYEQYF. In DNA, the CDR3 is TGTGCCAGCAGCGGAGTCACCCACTACGAGCAGTACTTC.

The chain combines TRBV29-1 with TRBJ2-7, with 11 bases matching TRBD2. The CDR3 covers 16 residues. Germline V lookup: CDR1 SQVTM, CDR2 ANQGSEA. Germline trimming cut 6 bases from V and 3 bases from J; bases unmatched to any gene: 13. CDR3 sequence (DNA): TGCAGCGTGTCACCGGGACTAGCGGCAGAAGGCTACGAGCAGTACTTC. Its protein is CSVSPGLAAEGYEQYF.

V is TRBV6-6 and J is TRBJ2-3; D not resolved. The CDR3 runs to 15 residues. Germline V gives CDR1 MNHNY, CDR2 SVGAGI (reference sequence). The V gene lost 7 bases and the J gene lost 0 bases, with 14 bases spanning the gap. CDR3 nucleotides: TGTGCCAGCACCCCGGCTCCGACCAGCACAGATACGCAGTATTTT. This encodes CASTPAPTSTDTQYF.

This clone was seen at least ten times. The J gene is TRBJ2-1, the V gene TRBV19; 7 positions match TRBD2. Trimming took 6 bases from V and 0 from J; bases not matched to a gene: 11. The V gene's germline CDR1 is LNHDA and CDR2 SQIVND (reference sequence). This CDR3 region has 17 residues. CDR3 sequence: CASRDPLRESSYNEQFF. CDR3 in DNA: TGTGCCAGTAGGGACCCTTTGCGGGAGAGCTCCTACAATGAGCAGTTCTTC. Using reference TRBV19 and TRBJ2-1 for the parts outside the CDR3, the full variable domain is DGGITQSPKYLFRKEGQNVTLSCEQNLNHDAMYWYRQDPGQGLRLIYYSQIVNDFQKGDIAEGYSVSREKKESFPLTVTSAQKNPTAFYLCASRDPLRESSYNEQFFGPGTRLTVL.

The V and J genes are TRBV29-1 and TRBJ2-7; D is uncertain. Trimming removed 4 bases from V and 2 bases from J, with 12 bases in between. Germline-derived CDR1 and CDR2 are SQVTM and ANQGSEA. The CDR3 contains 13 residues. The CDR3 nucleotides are TGCAGCGTTGTTTTGCGGCAAACCTACGAGCAGTACTTC. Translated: CSVVLRQTYEQYF.

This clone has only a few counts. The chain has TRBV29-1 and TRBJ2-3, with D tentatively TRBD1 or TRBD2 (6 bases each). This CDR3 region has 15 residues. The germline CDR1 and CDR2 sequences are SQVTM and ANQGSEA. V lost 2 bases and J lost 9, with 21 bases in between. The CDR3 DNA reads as TGCAGCGTTGAACATACTTCAGCGGAGGGGGGCACGCAGTATTTT. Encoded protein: CSVEHTSAEGGTQYF.

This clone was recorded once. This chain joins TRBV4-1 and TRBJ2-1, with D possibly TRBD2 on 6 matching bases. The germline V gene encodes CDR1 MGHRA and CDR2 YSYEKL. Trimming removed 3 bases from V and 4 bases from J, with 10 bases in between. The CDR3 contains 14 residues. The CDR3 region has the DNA TGCGCCAGCAGCCAGGGCGGGGCTTACAATGAGCAGTTCTTC. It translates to CASSQGGAYNEQFF.

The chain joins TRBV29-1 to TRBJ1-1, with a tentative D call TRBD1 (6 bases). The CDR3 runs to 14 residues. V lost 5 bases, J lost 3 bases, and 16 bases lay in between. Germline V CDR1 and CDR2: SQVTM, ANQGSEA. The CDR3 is CSVTRSGEDTEAFF. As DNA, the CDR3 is TGCAGCGTTACCCGCTCAGGGGAAGACACTGAAGCTTTCTTT.

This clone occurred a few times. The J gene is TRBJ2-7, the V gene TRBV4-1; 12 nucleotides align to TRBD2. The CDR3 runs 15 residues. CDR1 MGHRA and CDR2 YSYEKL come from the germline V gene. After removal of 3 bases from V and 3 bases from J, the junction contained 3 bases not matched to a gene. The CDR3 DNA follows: TGCGCCAGCAGCCATGGACTAGCGGGGAACTACGAGCAGTACTTC. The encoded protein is CASSHGLAGNYEQYF.

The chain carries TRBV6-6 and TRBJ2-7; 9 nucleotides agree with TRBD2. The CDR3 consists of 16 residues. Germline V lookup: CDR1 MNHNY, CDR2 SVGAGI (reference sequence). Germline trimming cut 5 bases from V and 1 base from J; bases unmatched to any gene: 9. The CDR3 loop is CASSTGLAKESYEQYF. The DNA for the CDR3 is TGTGCCAGCAGTACCGGACTAGCGAAGGAGTCCTACGAGCAGTACTTC.

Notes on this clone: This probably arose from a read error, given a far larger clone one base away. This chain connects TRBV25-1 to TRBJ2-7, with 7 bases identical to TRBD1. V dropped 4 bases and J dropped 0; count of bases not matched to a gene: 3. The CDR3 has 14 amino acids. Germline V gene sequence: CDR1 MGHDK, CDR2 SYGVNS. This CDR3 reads CASSVRDSSYEQYF. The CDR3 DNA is TGTGCCAGCAGTGTCCGGGACAGCTCCTACGAGCAGTACTTC.

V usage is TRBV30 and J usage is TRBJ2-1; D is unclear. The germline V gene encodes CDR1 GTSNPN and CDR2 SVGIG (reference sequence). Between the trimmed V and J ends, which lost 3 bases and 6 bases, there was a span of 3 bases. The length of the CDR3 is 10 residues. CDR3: CAWSANEQFF. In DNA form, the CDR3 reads TGTGCCTGGAGCGCCAATGAGCAGTTCTTC.